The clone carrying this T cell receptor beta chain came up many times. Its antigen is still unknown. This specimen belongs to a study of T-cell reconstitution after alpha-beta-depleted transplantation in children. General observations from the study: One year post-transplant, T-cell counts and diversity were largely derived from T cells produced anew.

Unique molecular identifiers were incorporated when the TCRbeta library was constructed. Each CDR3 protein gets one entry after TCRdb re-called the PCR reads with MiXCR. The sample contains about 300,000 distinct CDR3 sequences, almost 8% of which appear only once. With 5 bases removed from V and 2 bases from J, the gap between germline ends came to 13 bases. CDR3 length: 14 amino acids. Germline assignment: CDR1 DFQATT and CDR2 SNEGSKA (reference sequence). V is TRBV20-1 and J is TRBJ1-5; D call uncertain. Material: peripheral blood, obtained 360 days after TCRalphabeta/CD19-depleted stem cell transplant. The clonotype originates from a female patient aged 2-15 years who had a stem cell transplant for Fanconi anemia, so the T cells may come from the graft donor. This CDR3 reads CSAATNEGNQPQHF. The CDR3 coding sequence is TGCAGTGCTGCCACCAACGAGGGCAATCAGCCCCAGCATTTT.